Sequencing of this T cell receptor beta chain was carried out in a study of a mutant IDH1 vaccine in newly diagnosed glioma. At the level of the study: Therapy received beforehand was radiotherapy, temozolomide, or both, with most patients given both. Overall study findings and caveats: In 93.3% of patients, immune responses induced by the vaccine occurred.

TCRdb keeps only in-frame clones here, not all; method: immunoSEQ multiplex PCR. The repertoire includes 92,000 or so clones, approximately 80% of them detected once, and about 5.1% sits in the top ten. The time point: baseline, week 1 (first vaccination visit). Treatment described: pre-vaccination baseline after standard-of-care therapy. The donor cohort comprised cases of new WHO grade 3 or 4 IDH1-mutant, ATRX-lost astrocytoma. Details on this clone: The antigen remains undetermined.

The CDR3 consists of 17 residues. Trimming stripped 4 bases from V and 4 bases from J, with 21 bases between. Germline V gene sequence: CDR1 SGHDT, CDR2 YYEEEE. The genes are TRBV5-6 and TRBJ1-5, with D perhaps TRBD1 (6 bases). This clonotype was sampled from a man aged 35 to 55 with glioma. Some clones in this sample may be carry-over from other donors' samples. The material sequenced was PBMCs, taken from a glioma patient treated with radiotherapy, temozolomide or both. DNA for the CDR3: TGTGCCAGCAGCCCGAGGGCAGGGAGGGGGAATAATCAGCCCCAGCATTTT. It codes for CASSPRAGRGNNQPQHF.